These 16 T cell receptor beta chains came from one sample sequenced in a study of cytomegalovirus exposure and HLA in healthy donors. PCR involved 60 Vbeta and 13 Jbeta primers. Sequencing was performed with immunoSEQ multiplex PCR; in TCRdb, only in-frame clones are kept and a portion is missing. The sample carries approximately 170,000 clones, around 80% recorded once. Input material: PBMCs. The receptors stem from a human donor in good health.

The V gene is TRBV28, the J gene TRBJ2-3; D might be TRBD2 (6 bases). The CDR3 runs to 16 residues. The V end lost 6 bases, the J end lost 4 bases, and 20 bases lay between the germline ends. Germline CDR1 and CDR2: MDHEN and SYDVKM. CDR3 protein: CASSSRRDGAADTQYF. The CDR3 bases are TGTGCCAGCAGCTCAAGGCGGGACGGAGCGGCAGATACGCAGTATTTT.

The genes are TRBV27 and TRBJ2-2, with TRBD1 matching 8 bases. CDR1 and CDR2 (germline): MNHEY, SMNVEV (reference sequence). The CDR3 runs 18 residues. V was clipped by 0 bases and J by 7 bases; unmatched bases: 13. Written as DNA, the CDR3 is TGTGCCAGCAGTTTATCACGACCAGGGGGCTACCTCCACGGGGAGCTGTTTTTT. This gives the protein CASSLSRPGGYLHGELFF.

The CDR3 protein is CASCSRGTGTEAFF. Here the CDR3 DNA reads TGTGCCAGCTGCTCCCGGGGGACCGGGACTGAAGCTTTCTTT. The chain combines TRBV5-4 with TRBJ1-1, with D possibly matching TRBD1 (5 bases). CDR1 and CDR2 (germline): SGHNT, YYREEE (reference sequence). V lost 7 bases and J 5 bases, leaving 18 bases between the germline ends. This CDR3 region has 14 residues.

The chain employs TRBV2 and TRBJ1-4; no clear D. CDR3 length equals 14 residues. In germline, CDR1 is SNHLY, CDR2 FYNNEI. V lost 2 bases, J lost 4 bases, and 8 bases lay in between. DNA for the CDR3: TGTGCCAGCAGTGAAATGGACTATAATGAAAAACTGTTTTTT. As protein: CASSEMDYNEKLFF.

This clone was recorded a few times. The chain carries TRBV10-2 and TRBJ1-1; TRBD1 matches at 8 bases. The CDR3 runs 16 residues. From germline, CDR1 is WSHSY and CDR2 SAAADI. Trimming cost V 2 bases and J 1 base; bases outside gene matches: 6. The CDR3 here is CASSEADRVGNTEAFF. The CDR3 nucleotides are TGCGCCAGCAGTGAGGCGGACAGGGTAGGGAACACTGAAGCTTTCTTT.

This chain joins TRBV5-1 and TRBJ1-1, with D possibly being TRBD1 (5 bases). Trimming left V 4 bases short and J 7 bases short, with 11 bases between. This CDR3 is 12 amino acids long. Germline CDR1 is SGHRS and CDR2 is YFSETQ. The CDR3 DNA sequence: TGCGCCAGCAGCCCGCCAGGGTTTGAAGCTTTCTTT. Its translation is CASSPPGFEAFF.

The V call is TRBV19, the J call TRBJ1-3; TRBD1 is a possible D gene (6 bases). The CDR3 totals 14 residues. Germline V gives CDR1 LNHDA, CDR2 SQIVND (reference sequence). The V end lost 7 bases, the J end lost 4 bases, and 14 bases lay between the germline ends. CDR3 DNA: TGTGCCAGTACTACTACCCAGGGGGGAAACACCATATATTTT. This sequence encodes CASTTTQGGNTIYF.

The chain recombines TRBV4-1 with TRBJ2-2, with D possibly TRBD2 on 5 matching bases. V lost 2 bases to trimming and J lost 1 base, with 8 bases between them. This CDR3 has 15 amino acids. Per the germline V gene, CDR1 is MGHRA and CDR2 is YSYEKL. CDR3 sequence (DNA): TGCGCCAGCAGCCAAAAAGGAGGGAACACCGGGGAGCTGTTTTTT. As protein: CASSQKGGNTGELFF.

The rearrangement links TRBV28 to TRBJ1-1; TRBD1 might be the D (5 bases). The V end was cut by 5 bases, the J end by 3 bases, with 22 bases between. The CDR3 spans 17 residues. From germline, CDR1 is MDHEN and CDR2 SYDVKM. The CDR3 DNA is TGTGCCAGCAGTGCTCCCCAGGGAATCAGTGCCTACACTGAAGCTTTCTTT. This codes for CASSAPQGISAYTEAFF.

The V gene is TRBV19, the J gene TRBJ2-2, with D possibly being TRBD2 (5 bases). Trimming shortened V by 8 bases and J by 1 base, and 11 bases separated the two germline ends. The germline CDR1 and CDR2 sequences are LNHDA and SQIVND (reference sequence). The CDR3 is 14 residues long. The CDR3 loop is CASLGRENTGELFF. The CDR3 coding sequence is TGTGCCAGTCTTGGACGGGAGAACACCGGGGAGCTGTTTTTT.

The chain employs TRBV10-3 and TRBJ2-2; 10 nucleotides match TRBD2. The germline V gene has CDR1 ENHRY and CDR2 SYGVKD. This CDR3 is built from 17 residues. With V trimmed by 4 bases and J by 6 bases, 11 bases remained unmatched. The CDR3 sequence is CAISGRRTAGGPGELFF. In nucleotides, the CDR3 is TGTGCCATCAGTGGCAGGAGGACAGCGGGGGGGCCCGGGGAGCTGTTTTTT.

This sequence joins TRBV7-6 and TRBJ1-1; D gene ambiguous. Germline CDR1 is SGHVS and CDR2 is FNYEAQ. The length of the CDR3 is 13 residues. With 5 bases removed from V and 3 bases from J, the gap between germline ends came to 10 bases. In DNA, the CDR3 is TGTGCCAGCAGCGTCGAGGCGTACACTGAAGCTTTCTTT. It is translated as CASSVEAYTEAFF. Together with reference TRBV7-6 and TRBJ1-1, the CDR3 gives the full variable domain: GAGVSQSPRYKVTKRGQDVALRCDPISGHVSLYWYRQALGQGPEFLTYFNYEAQQDKSGLPNDRFSAERPEGSISTLTIQRTEQRDSAMYRCASSVEAYTEAFFGQGTRLTVV.

This clone was recorded only once. V and J are TRBV2 and TRBJ2-3, with 9 bases matching TRBD2. The germline CDR1 and CDR2 sequences are SNHLY and FYNNEI. CDR3 length: 14 residues. With 11 bases clipped from V and 3 bases from J, the junction kept 9 bases outside the gene matches. In DNA, the CDR3 is TGTGCCCAGGGCCCTAGCGGGGCGACAGATACGCAGTATTTT. Its protein product is CAQGPSGATDTQYF. Full variable domain (rest looked up from reference TRBV2 and TRBJ2-3): EPEVTQTPSHQVTQMGQEVILRCVPISNHLYFYWYRQILGQKVEFLVSFYNNEISEKSEIFDDQFSVERPDGSNFTLKIRSTKLEDSAMYFCAQGPSGATDTQYFGPGTRLTVL.

V and J are TRBV5-8 and TRBJ2-5, with 9 bases identical to TRBD1. Per the germline V gene, CDR1 is SGHTS and CDR2 is YDEGEE. The CDR3 loop spans 16 amino acids. Trimming took 3 bases from V and 3 from J; bases not matched to a gene: 9. CDR3 sequence reads: CASSWGQGLSKETQYF. The CDR3 DNA reads as TGTGCCAGCAGCTGGGGACAGGGATTGTCGAAAGAGACCCAGTACTTC.

The J gene is TRBJ2-5, the V gene TRBV9; TRBD2 agrees at 12 bases. Trimming cost V 2 bases and J 5 bases; bases outside gene matches: 10. Germline assignment: CDR1 SGDLS and CDR2 YYNGEE. The CDR3 is 17 amino acids. Here the CDR3 reads CASSVGPSGGAGETQYF. As DNA, the CDR3 is TGTGCCAGCAGCGTCGGGCCTAGCGGGGGGGCAGGGGAGACCCAGTACTTC.

J is TRBJ1-2 and V is TRBV7-2; 9 bases are a match to TRBD1. J lost 8 bases, V lost 1 base, and 5 bases had no gene match. The CDR3 runs to 14 residues. The germline gives CDR1 SGHTA, CDR2 FQGNSA. The CDR3 reads CASSLGSGTGGYTF. The CDR3 DNA reads TGTGCCAGCAGCTTAGGGTCCGGGACAGGGGGCTACACCTTC.